These 6 T cell receptor beta chains came from one sample sequenced in a study of CD8 T cells in Susac syndrome. cDNA came from about 0.5 to 1 ug RNA primed by random hexamers. TCRdb called the immunoSEQ multiplex PCR reads again in MiXCR, with one record for every CDR3 protein. The sample lists under 200,000 distinct CDR3 sequences, about 96% occurring once. Sequencing was carried out using CD4+ T cells from PBMCs. These receptor sequences come from a human donor with Susac syndrome.

The chain has TRBV10-3 and TRBJ2-1; D is ambiguous. The CDR3 loop spans 14 amino acids. V dropped 3 bases and J dropped 0 bases, with 6 bases sitting between them. The germline V gene encodes CDR1 ENHRY and CDR2 SYGVKD. The CDR3 sequence is CAISDRLSYNEQFF. DNA for the CDR3: TGTGCCATCAGTGATCGACTCTCCTACAATGAGCAGTTCTTC.

The chain is built from TRBV5-4 and TRBJ2-6, with D possibly being TRBD2 (5 bases). CDR1 is SGHNT and CDR2 is YYREEE in the germline V gene (reference sequence). Trimming removed 4 bases at V and 7 bases at J, with 9 bases between. The CDR3 runs to 13 residues. Here the CDR3 reads CASSPGKANVLTF. The CDR3 nucleotides read TGTGCCAGCAGCCCCGGGAAAGCCAACGTCCTGACTTTC.

The V gene is TRBV20-1, the J gene TRBJ2-7; TRBD1 matches 7 bases. The CDR3 spans 13 residues. Germline V gene data show CDR1 as DFQATT and CDR2 as SNEGSKA (reference sequence). V shed 6 bases and J 3 bases; nucleotides not matched to a gene: 8. In DNA, the CDR3 is TGCAGTGCACGAACGGGACAGAGCTACGAGCAGTACTTC. This encodes CSARTGQSYEQYF.

V gene TRBV29-1 combines with J gene TRBJ2-3; 9 nucleotides align to TRBD1. CDR3 size: 13 residues. Germline lookup yields CDR1 SQVTM and CDR2 ANQGSEA. The J segment lost 5 bases and the V segment lost 4 bases, leaving 4 bases of the junction unmatched. CDR3 DNA: TGCAGCGTTGGAGGGACAGGGAGAGATACGCAGTATTTT. It specifies CSVGGTGRDTQYF.

The CDR3 DNA sequence: TGCGCCAGCAGTTATAGTCCGGGACAAGGACACTACGAGCAGTACTTC. Residues: CASSYSPGQGHYEQYF. The genes are TRBV5-1 and TRBJ2-7, with a possible D match to TRBD1 (6 bases). This CDR3 comprises 16 residues. CDR1 and CDR2 (germline): SGHRS, YFSETQ. The ends were cut back, 5 bases at V and 3 bases at J, with 21 bases in the middle.

The gene calls are TRBV5-4 and TRBJ2-1; unclear D gene. Trimming cost V 7 bases and J 0 bases, with 11 bases left between them. The CDR3 loop spans 14 amino acids. Germline V gene lookup returns CDR1 SGHNT and CDR2 YYREEE (reference sequence). This CDR3 is CASALTSSYNEQFF. The CDR3 region has the DNA TGTGCCAGCGCGCTAACCAGCTCCTACAATGAGCAGTTCTTC. Variable domain in full (rest from reference TRBV5-4 and TRBJ2-1): ETGVTQSPTHLIKTRGQQVTLRCSSQSGHNTVSWYQQALGQGPQFIFQYYREEENGRGNFPPRFSGLQFPNYSSELNVNALELDDSALYLCASALTSSYNEQFFGPGTRLTVL.